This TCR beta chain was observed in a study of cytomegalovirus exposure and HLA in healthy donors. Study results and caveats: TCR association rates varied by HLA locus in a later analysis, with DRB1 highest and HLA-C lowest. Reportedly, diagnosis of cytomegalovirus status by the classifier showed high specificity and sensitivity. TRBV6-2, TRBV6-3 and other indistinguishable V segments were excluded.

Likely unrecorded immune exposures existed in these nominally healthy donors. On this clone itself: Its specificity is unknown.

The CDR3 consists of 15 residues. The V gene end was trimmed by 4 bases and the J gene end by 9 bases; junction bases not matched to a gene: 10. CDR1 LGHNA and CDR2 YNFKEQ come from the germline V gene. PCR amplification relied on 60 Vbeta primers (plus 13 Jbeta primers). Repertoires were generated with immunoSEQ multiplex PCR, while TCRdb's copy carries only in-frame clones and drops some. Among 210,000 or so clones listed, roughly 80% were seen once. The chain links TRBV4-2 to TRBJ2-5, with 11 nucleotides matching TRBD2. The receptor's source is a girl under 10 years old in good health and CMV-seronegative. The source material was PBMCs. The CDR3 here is CASSPLAGGGEAQYF. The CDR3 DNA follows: TGTGCCAGCAGCCCCCTAGCGGGGGGCGGGGAGGCCCAGTACTTC.